The T cell receptor beta chain under discussion was sequenced for a study of cytomegalovirus exposure and HLA in healthy donors. The V gene's germline CDR1 is LNHDA and CDR2 SQIVND (reference sequence). This CDR3 has 14 residues. The V gene lost 8 bases and the J gene lost 1 base, with 12 bases spanning the gap. Generated by immunoSEQ multiplex PCR, the TCRdb table keeps only in-frame clones and is missing some. The sample yields 200,000 to 300,000 clones, more than 75% seen once. Overall study results and limits: Rare TCR sequences dominated, though some public TCRs recurred in many donors. Confirmation was obtained in vitro that three CMV-associated chains are specific for CMV antigens. There were 150 to 200 TCR beta chains listed as cytomegalovirus-associated. According to a later analysis, TCR clusters from the first cohort tended to co-occur in the 120 or so validation repertoires.

Comments on this clone: Its antigen remains unknown.

Material for sequencing was PBMCs. The chain has TRBV19 and TRBJ2-4; D possibly uses TRBD1 or TRBD2 (5 bases each). The sequence derives from a man in his late teens or twenties in good health and CMV-seropositive. CDR3 region: CASSPGDAKNIQYF. CDR3 DNA: TGTGCCAGTTCACCCGGGGACGCCAAAAACATTCAGTACTTC.